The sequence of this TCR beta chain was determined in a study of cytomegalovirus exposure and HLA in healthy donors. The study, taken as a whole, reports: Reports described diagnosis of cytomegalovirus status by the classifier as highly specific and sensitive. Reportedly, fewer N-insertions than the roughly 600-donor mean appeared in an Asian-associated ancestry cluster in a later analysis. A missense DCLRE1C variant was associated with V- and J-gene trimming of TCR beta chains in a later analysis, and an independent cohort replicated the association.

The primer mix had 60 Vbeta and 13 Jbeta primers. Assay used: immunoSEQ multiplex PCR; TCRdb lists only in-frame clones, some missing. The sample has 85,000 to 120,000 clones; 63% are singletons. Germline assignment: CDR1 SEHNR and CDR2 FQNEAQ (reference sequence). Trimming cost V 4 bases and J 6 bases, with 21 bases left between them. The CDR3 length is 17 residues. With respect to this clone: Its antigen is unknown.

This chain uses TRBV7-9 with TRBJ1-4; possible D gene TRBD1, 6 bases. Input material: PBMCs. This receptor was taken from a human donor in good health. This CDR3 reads CASSSIGPAGADEKLFF. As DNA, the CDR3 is TGTGCCAGCAGCTCCATAGGGCCGGCAGGGGCGGATGAAAAACTGTTTTTT.